A single sample gave rise to the 10 T cell receptor beta chains below, sequenced in a study of blood T cell repertoires in COVID-19. Only in-frame clones appear in the TCRdb table, and some are missing; sequencing was by immunoSEQ multiplex PCR. The data hold about 120,000 clones, with under 80% observed a single time. The sequenced sample was peripheral blood. These receptor sequences come from a man aged 50 to 59 with acute or convalescent COVID-19.

CDR3 sequence reads: CASSSDRAQAEAFF. In DNA form, the CDR3 reads TGTGCCAGCAGTTCTGACAGGGCCCAGGCTGAAGCTTTCTTT. V is TRBV2 and J is TRBJ1-1, with TRBD1 matching 7 bases. Germline values: CDR1 SNHLY, CDR2 FYNNEI. The CDR3 extends over 14 amino acids. The V gene end was trimmed by 5 bases and the J gene end by 6 bases; junction bases not matched to a gene: 9.

The sample holds one count of this clone. The genes are TRBV2 and TRBJ2-7, with D possibly TRBD1 on 5 matching bases. The CDR3 totals 13 residues. V gave up 7 bases and J gave up 1 base, with 11 bases separating them. CDR1 is SNHLY, CDR2 FYNNEI, per germline. Here the CDR3 reads CASTPQGSYEQYF. CDR3 DNA: TGTGCCAGCACCCCCCAGGGATCCTACGAGCAGTACTTC.

This chain joins TRBV4-1 and TRBJ1-4; maybe TRBD1 (5 bases). This CDR3 contains 17 residues. Germline CDR1 and CDR2: MGHRA and YSYEKL. The germline V and J ends were trimmed by 2 bases and 5 bases, with 18 bases remaining between them. The CDR3 reads CASSQPRAGRVNEKLFF. CDR3 DNA: TGCGCCAGCAGCCAACCTCGTGCGGGGCGCGTGAATGAAAAACTGTTTTTT.

The V gene is TRBV30, the J gene TRBJ1-6; possibly TRBD1 for D (5 bases). Germline-derived CDR1 and CDR2 are GTSNPN and SVGIG (reference sequence). The CDR3 is 13 residues long. V was shortened by 6 bases and J by 8 bases, with 14 bases between the two germline ends. For the CDR3, the DNA is TGTGCCTGCTCCGGGGGGAAAGATTCACCCCTCCACTTT. Translation: CACSGGKDSPLHF.

This clone showed up just once. The rearrangement uses TRBV5-6 and TRBJ2-7; a possible D gene is TRBD1 (6 bases). This CDR3 comprises 14 residues. Deletions cut 4 bases from V and 5 bases from J, with 16 bases between. Germline CDR1 is SGHDT and CDR2 is YYEEEE. CDR3 in DNA: TGTGCCAGCAGCGGCCCGGGACATCCCGACGAGCAGTACTTC. It translates to CASSGPGHPDEQYF.

CDR3 DNA: TGTGCCAGTAGAGTAACCGGGACAGGGGGCGATCAGCCCCAGCATTTT. This codes for CASRVTGTGGDQPQHF. The chain combines TRBV19 with TRBJ1-5, with 12 bases matching TRBD1. The CDR3 extends over 16 amino acids. Per the germline V gene, CDR1 is LNHDA and CDR2 is SQIVND (reference sequence). Germline trimming cut 6 bases from V and 5 bases from J; bases unmatched to any gene: 8.

This clone was recorded many times. This chain joins TRBV11-3 and TRBJ1-1, with a tentative D call TRBD1 (6 bases). This CDR3 is built from 14 residues. CDR1 and CDR2 (germline): SGHNT, YENEEA. V dropped 3 bases and J dropped 8 bases, with 16 bases sitting between them. This chain's CDR3 is CASSFRGAATEAFF. For the CDR3, the DNA is TGTGCCAGCAGCTTCCGGGGGGCCGCAACCGAAGCTTTCTTT.

V and J are TRBV6-5 and TRBJ2-3, with TRBD2 as a possible D gene (6 bases). CDR1 MNHEY and CDR2 SVGAGI come from the germline V gene. The CDR3 extends over 13 amino acids. V was pared by 6 bases and J by 10 bases, with 17 bases between. The DNA of the CDR3 is TGTGCCAGCAGCGCCAGGTTAGGGGAGGCGCAGTATTTT. It is translated as CASSARLGEAQYF.

The chain couples TRBV5-1 to TRBJ2-7; the match to TRBD1 covers 9 bases. The germline V gene has CDR1 SGHRS and CDR2 YFSETQ. Losses at the gene ends were 3 bases for V and 6 bases for J; bases not matched to a gene: 7. The CDR3 contains 14 residues. The CDR3 DNA sequence: TGCGCCAGCAGCTCCGGGACAGGGTTTGGCGAGCAGTACTTC. Its protein product is CASSSGTGFGEQYF.

The chain joins TRBV27 to TRBJ2-6, with TRBD1 identical over 7 bases. The CDR3 loop spans 16 amino acids. Trimming removed 4 bases from V and 1 base from J; junction bases left unmatched: 4. Per germline, CDR1 MNHEY and CDR2 SMNVEV (reference sequence). CDR3: CASSSGTASGANVLTF. The CDR3 nucleotides read TGTGCCAGCAGTTCCGGGACAGCATCTGGGGCCAACGTCCTGACTTTC.